The T cell receptor (beta chain) under discussion was sequenced for a study of shared clonotypes between healthy human individuals. Produced via immunoSEQ multiplex PCR; TCRdb's table is partial and in-frame only. The table has about 460,000 clones, roughly 80% seen once. This CDR3 is 15 amino acids long. Trimming stripped 5 bases from V and 5 bases from J, with 17 bases between. Per germline, CDR1 SGHAT and CDR2 FQNNGV. The sample taken for sequencing was PBMCs. This clonotype was obtained from a woman aged 40 to 55 in good health. Some clones in this sample may be carry-over from other donors' samples. The chain has TRBV11-2 and TRBJ2-3; a weak D match, TRBD1 (6 bases). The CDR3 loop reads CASSPNSNREDTQYF. The CDR3 DNA reads TGTGCCAGCAGCCCTAATTCGAACAGGGAAGATACGCAGTATTTT.